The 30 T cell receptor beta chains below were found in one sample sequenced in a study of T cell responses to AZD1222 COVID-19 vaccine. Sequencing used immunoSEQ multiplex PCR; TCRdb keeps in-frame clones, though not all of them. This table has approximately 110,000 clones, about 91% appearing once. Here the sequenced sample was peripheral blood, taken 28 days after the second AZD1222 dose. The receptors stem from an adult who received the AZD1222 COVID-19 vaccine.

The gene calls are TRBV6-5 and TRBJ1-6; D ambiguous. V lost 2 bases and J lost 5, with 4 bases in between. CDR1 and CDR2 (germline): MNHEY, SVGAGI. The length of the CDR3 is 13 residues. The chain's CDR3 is CASSYQDNSPLHF. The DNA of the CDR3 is TGTGCCAGCAGTTACCAGGATAATTCACCCCTCCACTTT.

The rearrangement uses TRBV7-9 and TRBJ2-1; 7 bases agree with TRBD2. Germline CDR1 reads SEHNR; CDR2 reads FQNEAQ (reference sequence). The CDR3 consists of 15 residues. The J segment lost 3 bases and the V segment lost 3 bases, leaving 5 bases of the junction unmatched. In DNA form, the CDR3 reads TGTGCCAGCAGCTTCGGGGGACTACTCTACAATGAGCAGTTCTTC. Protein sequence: CASSFGGLLYNEQFF. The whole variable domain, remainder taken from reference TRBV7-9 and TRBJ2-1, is DTGVSQNPRHKITKRGQNVTFRCDPISEHNRLYWYRQTLGQGPEFLTYFQNEAQLEKSRLLSDRFSAERPKGSFSTLEIQRTEQGDSAMYLCASSFGGLLYNEQFFGPGTRLTVL.

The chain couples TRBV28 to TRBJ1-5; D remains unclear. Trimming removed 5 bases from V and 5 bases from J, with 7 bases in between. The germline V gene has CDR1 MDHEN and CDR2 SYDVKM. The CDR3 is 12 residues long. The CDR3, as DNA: TGTGCCAGCAGTACTTATTATCAGCCCCAGCATTTT. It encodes CASSTYYQPQHF.

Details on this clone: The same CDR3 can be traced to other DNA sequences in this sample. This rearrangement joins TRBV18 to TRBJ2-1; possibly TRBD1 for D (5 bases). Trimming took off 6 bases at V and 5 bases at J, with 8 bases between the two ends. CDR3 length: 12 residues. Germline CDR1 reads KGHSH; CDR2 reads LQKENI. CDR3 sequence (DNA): TGTGCCAGCTCCCCCAGGGACAATGAGCAGTTCTTC. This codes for CASSPRDNEQFF.

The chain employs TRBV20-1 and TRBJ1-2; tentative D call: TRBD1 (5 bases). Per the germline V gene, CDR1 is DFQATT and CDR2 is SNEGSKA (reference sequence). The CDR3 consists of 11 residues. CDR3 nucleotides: TGCGGTCTAGCGGGGGTCGGGGGCTACACCTTC. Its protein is CGLAGVGGYTF.

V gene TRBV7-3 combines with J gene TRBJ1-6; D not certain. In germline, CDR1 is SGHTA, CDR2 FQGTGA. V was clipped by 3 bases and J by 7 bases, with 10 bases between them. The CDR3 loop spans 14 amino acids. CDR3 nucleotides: TGTGCCAGCAGCTTTGGTTCGGGGAATTCACCCCTCCACTTT. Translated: CASSFGSGNSPLHF.

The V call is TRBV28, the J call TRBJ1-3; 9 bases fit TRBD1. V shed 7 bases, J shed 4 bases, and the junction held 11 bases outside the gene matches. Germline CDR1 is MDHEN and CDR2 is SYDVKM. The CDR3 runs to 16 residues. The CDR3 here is CASTIRGTGWGNTIYF. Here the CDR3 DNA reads TGTGCCAGCACCATTCGAGGGACAGGGTGGGGAAACACCATATATTTT.

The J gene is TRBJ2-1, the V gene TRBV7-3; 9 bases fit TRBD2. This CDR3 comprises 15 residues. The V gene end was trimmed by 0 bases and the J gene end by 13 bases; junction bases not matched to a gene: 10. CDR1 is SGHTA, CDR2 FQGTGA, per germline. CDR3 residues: CASSLTSASGDPQFF. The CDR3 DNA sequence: TGTGCCAGCAGCTTAACGTCAGCTAGCGGGGACCCCCAGTTCTTC. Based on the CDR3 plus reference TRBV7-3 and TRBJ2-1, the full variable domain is GAGVSQTPSNKVTEKGKYVELRCDPISGHTALYWYRQSLGQGPEFLIYFQGTGAADDSGLPNDRFFAVRPEGSVSTLKIQRTERGDSAVYLCASSLTSASGDPQFFGPGTRLTVL.

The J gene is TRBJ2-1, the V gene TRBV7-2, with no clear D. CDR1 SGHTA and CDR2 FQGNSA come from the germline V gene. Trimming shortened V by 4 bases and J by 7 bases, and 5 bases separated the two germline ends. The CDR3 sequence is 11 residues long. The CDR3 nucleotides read TGTGCCAGCAGCTCCCTGAATGAGCAGTTCTTC. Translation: CASSSLNEQFF.

The CDR3 reads CASSLDRAEEQYF. The CDR3 DNA reads TGCGCCAGCAGCCTCGACAGGGCAGAGGAGCAGTACTTC. The gene calls are TRBV5-1 and TRBJ2-7, with 7 nucleotides matching TRBD1. The CDR3 runs to 13 residues. The V and J ends lost 4 bases and 7 bases, in that order; junction bases with no gene match: 8. Germline V lookup: CDR1 SGHRS, CDR2 YFSETQ.

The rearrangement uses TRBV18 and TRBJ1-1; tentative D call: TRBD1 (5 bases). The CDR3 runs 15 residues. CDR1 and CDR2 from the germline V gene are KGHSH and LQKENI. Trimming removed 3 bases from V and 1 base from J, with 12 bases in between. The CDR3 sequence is CASSPGTARNTEAFF. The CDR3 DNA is TGTGCCAGCTCACCTGGGACGGCGAGGAACACTGAAGCTTTCTTT.

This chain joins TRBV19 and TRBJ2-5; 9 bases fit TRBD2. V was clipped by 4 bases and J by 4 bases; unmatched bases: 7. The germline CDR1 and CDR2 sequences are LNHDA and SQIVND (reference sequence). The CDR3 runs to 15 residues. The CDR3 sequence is CASSRLSGGRETQYF. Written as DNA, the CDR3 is TGTGCCAGTAGTAGACTTAGCGGGGGAAGAGAGACCCAGTACTTC.

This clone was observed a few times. CDR3 DNA: TGTGCCAGCAGTTACTCGAGACTGAAAGCTACCTATGGCTACACCTTC. This encodes CASSYSRLKATYGYTF. The genes are TRBV6-5 and TRBJ1-2; no reliable D call. Trimming took off 0 bases at V and 4 bases at J, with 15 bases between the two ends. The CDR3 runs to 16 residues. Looked up from germline, CDR1 is MNHEY and CDR2 is SVGAGI.

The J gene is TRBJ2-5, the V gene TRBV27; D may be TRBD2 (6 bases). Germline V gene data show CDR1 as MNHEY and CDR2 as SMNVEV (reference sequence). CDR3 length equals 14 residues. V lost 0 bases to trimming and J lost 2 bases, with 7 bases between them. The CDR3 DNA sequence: TGTGCCAGCAGTTTATCGCGGGGTCAAGAGACCCAGTACTTC. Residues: CASSLSRGQETQYF.

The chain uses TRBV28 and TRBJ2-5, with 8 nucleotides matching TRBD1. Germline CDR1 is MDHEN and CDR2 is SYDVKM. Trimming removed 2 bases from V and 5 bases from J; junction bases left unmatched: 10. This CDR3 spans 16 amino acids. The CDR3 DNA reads TGTGCCAGCAGTTTAGGTCGGGCAGGGGGCCGGGAGACCCAGTACTTC. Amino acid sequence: CASSLGRAGGRETQYF. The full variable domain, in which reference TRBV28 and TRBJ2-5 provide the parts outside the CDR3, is DVKVTQSSRYLVKRTGEKVFLECVQDMDHENMFWYRQDPGLGLRLIYFSYDVKMKEKGDIPEGYSVSREKKERFSLILESASTNQTSMYLCASSLGRAGGRETQYFGPGTRLLVL.

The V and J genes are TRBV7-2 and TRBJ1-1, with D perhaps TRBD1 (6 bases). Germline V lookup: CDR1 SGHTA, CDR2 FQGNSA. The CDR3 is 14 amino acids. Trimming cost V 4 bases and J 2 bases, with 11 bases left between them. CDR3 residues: CASSSGGGNTEAFF. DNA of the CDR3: TGTGCCAGCAGCTCGGGGGGCGGAAACACTGAAGCTTTCTTT.

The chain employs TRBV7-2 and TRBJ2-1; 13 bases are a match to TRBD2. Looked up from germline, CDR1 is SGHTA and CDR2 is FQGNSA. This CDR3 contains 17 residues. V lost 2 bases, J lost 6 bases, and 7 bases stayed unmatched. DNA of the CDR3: TGTGCCAGCAGCTTATTCCCTACTAGCGGGGGGGGCAATGAGCAGTTCTTC. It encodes CASSLFPTSGGGNEQFF. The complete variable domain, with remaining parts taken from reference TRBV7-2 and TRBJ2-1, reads GAGVSQSPSNKVTEKGKDVELRCDPISGHTALYWYRQSLGQGLEFLIYFQGNSAPDKSGLPSDRFSAERTGGSVSTLTIQRTQQEDSAVYLCASSLFPTSGGGNEQFFGPGTRLTVL.

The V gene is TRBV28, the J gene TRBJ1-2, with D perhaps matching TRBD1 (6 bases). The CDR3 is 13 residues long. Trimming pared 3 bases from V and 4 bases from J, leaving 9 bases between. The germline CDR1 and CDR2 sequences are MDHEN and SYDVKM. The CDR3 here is CASSFEGGYGYTF. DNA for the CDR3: TGTGCCAGCAGTTTTGAGGGGGGCTATGGCTACACCTTC.

CDR3 in DNA: TGTGCCAGCAGCGACCCCCACACAGATACGCAGTATTTT. Translating gives CASSDPHTDTQYF. The V call is TRBV11-2, the J call TRBJ2-3; D remains unclear. This CDR3 is 13 amino acids long. V lost 5 bases to trimming and J lost 2 bases, with 8 bases between them. Germline assignment: CDR1 SGHAT and CDR2 FQNNGV.

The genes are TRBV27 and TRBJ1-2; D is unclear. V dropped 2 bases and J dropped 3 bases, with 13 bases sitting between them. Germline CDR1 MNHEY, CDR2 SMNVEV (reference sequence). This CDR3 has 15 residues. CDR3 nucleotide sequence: TGTGCCAGCAGTTTAAAGATGGATAACTACTATGGCTACACCTTC. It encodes CASSLKMDNYYGYTF.

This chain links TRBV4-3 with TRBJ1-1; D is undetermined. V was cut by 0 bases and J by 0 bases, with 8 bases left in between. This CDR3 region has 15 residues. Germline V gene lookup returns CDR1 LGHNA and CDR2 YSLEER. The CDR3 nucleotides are TGCGCCAGCAGCCAAGAAGGAGCCTTGAACACTGAAGCTTTCTTT. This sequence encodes CASSQEGALNTEAFF.

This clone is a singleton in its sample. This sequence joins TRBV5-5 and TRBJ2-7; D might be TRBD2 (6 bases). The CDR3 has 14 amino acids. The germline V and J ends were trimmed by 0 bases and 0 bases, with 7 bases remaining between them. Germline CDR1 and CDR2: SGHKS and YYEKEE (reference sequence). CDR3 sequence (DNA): TGTGCCAGCAGCTTGGGGGGACTCTCCTACGAGCAGTACTTC. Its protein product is CASSLGGLSYEQYF.

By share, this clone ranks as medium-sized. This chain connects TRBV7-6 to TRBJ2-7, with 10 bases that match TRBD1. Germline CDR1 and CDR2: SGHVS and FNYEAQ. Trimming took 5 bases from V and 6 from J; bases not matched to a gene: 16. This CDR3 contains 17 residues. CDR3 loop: CASSGKVPGQGSGEQYF. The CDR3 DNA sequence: TGTGCCAGCAGCGGAAAAGTACCGGGACAGGGGAGCGGCGAGCAGTACTTC.

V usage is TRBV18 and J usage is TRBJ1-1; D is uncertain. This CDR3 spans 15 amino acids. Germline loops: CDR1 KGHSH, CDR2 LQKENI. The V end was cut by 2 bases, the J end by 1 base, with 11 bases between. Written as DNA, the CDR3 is TGTGCCAGCTCACCAGGGCCCCATAGGAACACTGAAGCTTTCTTT. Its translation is CASSPGPHRNTEAFF.

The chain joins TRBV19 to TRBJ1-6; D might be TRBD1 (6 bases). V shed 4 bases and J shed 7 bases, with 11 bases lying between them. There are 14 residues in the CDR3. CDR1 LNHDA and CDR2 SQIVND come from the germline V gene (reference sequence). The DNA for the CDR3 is TGTGCCAGTAGTACTTGGGACAAAAATTCACCCCTCCACTTT. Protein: CASSTWDKNSPLHF.

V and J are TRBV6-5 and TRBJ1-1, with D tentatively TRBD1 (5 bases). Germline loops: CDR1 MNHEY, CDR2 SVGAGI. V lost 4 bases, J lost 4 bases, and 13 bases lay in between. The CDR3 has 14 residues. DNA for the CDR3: TGTGCCAGCAGTTCGGGGCAGGGTCGCACTGAAGCTTTCTTT. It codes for CASSSGQGRTEAFF.

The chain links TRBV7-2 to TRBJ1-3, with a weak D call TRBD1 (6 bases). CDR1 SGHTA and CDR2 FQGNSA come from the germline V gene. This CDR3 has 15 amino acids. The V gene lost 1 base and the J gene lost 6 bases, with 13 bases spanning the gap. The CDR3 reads CASSLVPGVENTIYF. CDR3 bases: TGTGCCAGCAGCTTAGTTCCAGGGGTGGAAAACACCATATATTTT.

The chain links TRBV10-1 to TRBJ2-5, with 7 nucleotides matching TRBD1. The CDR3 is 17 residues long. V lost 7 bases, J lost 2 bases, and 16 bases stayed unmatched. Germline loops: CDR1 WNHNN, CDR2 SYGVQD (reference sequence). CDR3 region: CASTPRLGGEEQETQYF. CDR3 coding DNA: TGCGCCAGCACCCCGCGGTTAGGGGGCGAAGAACAAGAGACCCAGTACTTC.

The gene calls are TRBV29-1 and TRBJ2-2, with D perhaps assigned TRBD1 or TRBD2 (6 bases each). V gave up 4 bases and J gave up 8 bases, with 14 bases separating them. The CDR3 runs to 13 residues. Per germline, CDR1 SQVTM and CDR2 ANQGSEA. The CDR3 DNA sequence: TGCAGCGTTGGGTCCGGGGGCTGGGGGGAGCTGTTTTTT. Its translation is CSVGSGGWGELFF.

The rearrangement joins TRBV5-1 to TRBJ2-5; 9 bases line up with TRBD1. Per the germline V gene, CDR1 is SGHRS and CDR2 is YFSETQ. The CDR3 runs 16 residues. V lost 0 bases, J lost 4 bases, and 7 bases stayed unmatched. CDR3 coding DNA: TGCGCCAGCAGCTTGGAAGGGACAGGGAGGGTAGAGACCCAGTACTTC. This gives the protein CASSLEGTGRVETQYF.